These T cell receptor beta chains were read from a single sample in a study of blood T cell repertoires in COVID-19. Sequencing used immunoSEQ multiplex PCR; TCRdb keeps in-frame clones, though not all of them. Here the sample spans 130,000 to 150,000 clones, around four fifths being singletons. The sample comprised peripheral blood. Receptors originate from a woman between 35 and 50 years old with active or convalescent COVID-19. Each CDR3 is given with its conserved first and last residue. The D gene is left open where the match is weak. A row's size may be missing; if present it is once, few, many or a size class.

D gene	V gene	J gene	clone size	CDR3 protein	CDR3 DNA
NA	TRBV15	TRBJ2-2	NA	CATGRDSNTGELFF	TGTGCCACCGGAAGAGACTCGAACACCGGGGAGCTGTTTTTT
NA	TRBV10-2	TRBJ1-1	NA	CASSEPSQGFTEAFF	TGCGCCAGCAGTGAGCCTTCCCAGGGGTTCACTGAAGCTTTCTTT
NA	TRBV5-1	TRBJ2-3	NA	CASSSPTGDTQYF	TGCGCCAGCAGCTCACCAACAGGAGATACGCAGTATTTT
TRBD1	TRBV6-5	TRBJ2-7	NA	CASSLKGQAVREQYF	TGTGCCAGCAGTTTAAAGGGACAGGCCGTTCGCGAGCAGTACTTC
NA	TRBV7-8	TRBJ2-1	NA	CASSPSTLEFF	TGTGCCAGCAGCCCTAGCACCCTTGAGTTCTTC
TRBD1	TRBV6-5	TRBJ2-3	NA	CASSRDRVTDTQYF	TGTGCCAGCAGCCGGGACAGGGTAACAGATACGCAGTATTTT
NA	TRBV21-1	TRBJ2-7	NA	CASSKGPRDILYPQCSYEQYF	TGTGCCAGCAGCAAAGGGCCCCGGGACATATTATACCCCCAGTGCTCCTACGAGCAGTACTTC
NA	TRBV28	TRBJ1-1	NA	CASRPPAGVEVTEAFF	TGTGCCAGCAGACCTCCAGCAGGGGTGGAGGTCACTGAAGCTTTCTTT
TRBD1	TRBV7-2	TRBJ2-5	NA	CASSLGRGQETQYF	TGTGCCAGCAGCTTAGGCAGGGGGCAAGAGACCCAGTACTTC
NA	TRBV24-1	TRBJ2-2	NA	CATSDPGSFDTGELFF	TGTGCCACCAGTGACCCTGGGAGTTTCGACACCGGGGAGCTGTTTTTT
TRBD2	TRBV13	TRBJ2-7	NA	CASSERTAGGYEQYF	TGTGCCAGCAGCGAGCGGACGGCGGGAGGCTACGAGCAGTACTTC
NA	TRBV10-2	TRBJ2-5	NA	CASTGSQETQYF	TGCGCCAGCACGGGATCCCAAGAGACCCAGTACTTC
TRBD1	TRBV30	TRBJ1-2	NA	CAWSVLFRTGGGYTF	TGTGCCTGGAGTGTACTATTTCGGACAGGAGGGGGCTACACCTTC
TRBD2	TRBV6-6	TRBJ2-1	once	CASSTRGGYNEQFF	TGTGCCAGCAGTACCCGGGGGGGTTACAATGAGCAGTTCTTC
TRBD1	TRBV4-3	TRBJ1-1	NA	CASSQVQGVEAFF	TGCGCCAGCAGCCAAGTACAGGGGGTTGAAGCTTTCTTT
TRBD1	TRBV7-9	TRBJ2-5	NA	CAITGGQGPQETQYF	TGTGCCATCACCGGGGGACAGGGACCCCAAGAGACCCAGTACTTC
NA	TRBV6-1	TRBJ2-3	NA	CASSEALYSPDTQYF	TGTGCCAGCAGTGAAGCGCTGTACAGTCCAGATACGCAGTATTTT
NA	TRBV5-1	TRBJ2-7	NA	CASSLSGSSYEQYF	TGCGCCAGCAGCTTGAGCGGCAGCTCCTACGAGCAGTACTTC
TRBD1	TRBV14	TRBJ2-5	NA	CASSQAQGAIQETQYF	TGTGCCAGCAGCCAAGCCCAGGGGGCTATCCAAGAGACCCAGTACTTC
TRBD2	TRBV5-6	TRBJ2-3	once	CASSRRGAGNTQYF	TGTGCCAGCAGCAGGCGGGGGGCGGGGAATACGCAGTATTTT
TRBD1	TRBV11-3	TRBJ1-1	few	CASSMGQGTWSTEAFF	TGTGCCAGCAGCATGGGACAGGGGACGTGGAGCACTGAAGCTTTCTTT
TRBD1	TRBV5-4	TRBJ2-1	NA	CASSLEQGTHEQFF	TGTGCCAGCAGCTTGGAACAGGGGACCCATGAGCAGTTCTTC